What follows are 21 T cell receptor beta chains derived from one specimen sequenced in a study of Ad26.COV2.S vaccination and SARS-CoV-2 variants. The treatment here: some 19 received Ad26.COV2.S at low or high dose, single or two shots; about 5 received placebo; per-sample allocation not given. Sampling happened 63 days after the first vaccine or placebo injection. The assay was immunoSEQ multiplex PCR, and TCRdb's table has in-frame clones only and misses some. The sample gives hundreds of thousands of clones, around 87% of which show up once; roughly 3.1% is in the top ten. The sample here was peripheral blood, taken in a trial of Ad26.COV2.S vaccine versus placebo. These TCRs come from a person between 18 and 59 years old who received the Ad26.COV2.S COVID-19 vaccine or a placebo.

The V call is TRBV3-1 (or the pseudogene TRBV3-2), the J call TRBJ1-5; D remains unclear. CDR1 is LGHDT and CDR2 is YNNKEL in the germline V gene (reference sequence). The CDR3 is 14 residues long. Trimming shortened V by 2 bases and J by 3 bases, and 8 bases separated the two germline ends. CDR3 region: CASSQRTVNQPQHF. In DNA form, the CDR3 reads TGTGCCAGCAGCCAAAGAACAGTCAATCAGCCCCAGCATTTT.

The rearrangement joins TRBV7-9 to TRBJ1-1, with D possibly being TRBD1 (6 bases). The CDR3 length is 16 residues. The ends were cut back, 7 bases at V and 3 bases at J, with 21 bases in the middle. Germline assignment: CDR1 SEHNR and CDR2 FQNEAQ (reference sequence). The CDR3 DNA reads TGTGCCAGCACCCCCAGGGCAGGGGAGGGGGACACTGAAGCTTTCTTT. Its protein is CASTPRAGEGDTEAFF.

J is TRBJ1-1 and V is TRBV7-2; D not certain. The ends were cut back, 3 bases at V and 1 base at J, with 6 bases in the middle. Germline lookup yields CDR1 SGHTA and CDR2 FQGNSA. The CDR3 runs to 13 residues. In DNA, the CDR3 is TGTGCCAGCAGCTTGGAGGGGAACACTGAAGCTTTCTTT. Translated, it gives CASSLEGNTEAFF.

The chain is built from TRBV13 and TRBJ1-2, with D unclear. V gave up 5 bases and J gave up 5 bases, with 9 bases separating them. The germline V gene encodes CDR1 PRHDT and CDR2 FYEKMQ (reference sequence). This CDR3 has 12 amino acids. CDR3 sequence reads: CASSRRIYGYTF. The CDR3 DNA reads as TGTGCCAGCAGCCGGAGGATTTATGGCTACACCTTC.

This sequence joins TRBV12-3 or TRBV12-4 and TRBJ1-3, with TRBD1 identical over 9 bases. J lost 8 bases, V lost 6 bases, and 5 bases had no gene match. This CDR3 is 13 amino acids long. The CDR3 region is CASRIQGAHTIYF. The CDR3 nucleotides are TGTGCCAGCAGGATACAGGGGGCTCACACCATATATTTT.

The chain recombines TRBV5-4 with TRBJ1-2, with TRBD1 identical over 10 bases. Unmatched junction bases numbered 17, after V lost 4 bases and J lost 8 bases. Germline V gene data show CDR1 as SGHNT and CDR2 as YYREEE (reference sequence). This CDR3 is built from 17 residues. The CDR3 DNA reads TGTGCCAGCAGCAACGGGGTCTGGACAGGGGGGATCGAGGGCTACACCTTC. Its protein product is CASSNGVWTGGIEGYTF.

This chain joins TRBV7-6 and TRBJ1-2, with a tentative D call TRBD1 (5 bases). Germline V gene lookup returns CDR1 SGHVS and CDR2 FNYEAQ. This CDR3 is 17 amino acids long. The V and J ends lost 1 base and 1 base respectively, with 16 bases between them. The CDR3 spells CASSLESAGALNYGYTF. The CDR3 nucleotides are TGTGCCAGCAGCTTAGAATCGGCCGGGGCGCTTAACTATGGCTACACCTTC.

The chain carries TRBV3-1 (or the pseudogene TRBV3-2) and TRBJ2-1; D is perhaps TRBD1 (6 bases). The CDR3 is 15 amino acids. V lost 4 bases and J 0 bases, leaving 10 bases between the germline ends. In germline, CDR1 is LGHDT, CDR2 YNNKEL (reference sequence). For the CDR3, the DNA is TGTGCCAGCAGCCCCTACAGGGACTCCTACAATGAGCAGTTCTTC. Its translation: CASSPYRDSYNEQFF.

V usage is TRBV29-1 and J usage is TRBJ2-3; D is undetermined. This CDR3 contains 13 residues. Germline CDR1 and CDR2: SQVTM and ANQGSEA. Trimming pared 2 bases from V and 0 bases from J, leaving 6 bases between. CDR3 sequence reads: CSVELTSTDTQYF. The CDR3 coding sequence is TGCAGCGTTGAATTGACTAGCACAGATACGCAGTATTTT.

The chain recombines TRBV5-1 with TRBJ2-7; 15 positions agree with TRBD2. Trimming at V came to 3 bases and at J to 3 bases, leaving 1 base not matched to a gene. The germline CDR1 and CDR2 sequences are SGHRS and YFSETQ. CDR3 length: 15 amino acids. The CDR3 region is CASSWTSGGVYEQYF. CDR3 bases: TGCGCCAGCAGCTGGACTAGCGGGGGGGTCTACGAGCAGTACTTC.

The chain uses TRBV10-3 and TRBJ1-5; TRBD1 aligns across 7 bases. This CDR3 region has 14 residues. V lost 5 bases and J lost 5; bases outside the gene matches: 6. Germline CDR1 is ENHRY and CDR2 is SYGVKD. The CDR3 bases are TGTGCCATCAGTATCCGGGACAGAGATCAGCCCCAGCATTTT. Encoded protein: CAISIRDRDQPQHF.

The chain employs TRBV4-2 and TRBJ1-2, with 7 bases fitting TRBD1. Trimming cost V 3 bases and J 7 bases; bases outside gene matches: 5. The CDR3 spans 13 residues. Germline CDR1 reads LGHNA; CDR2 reads YNFKEQ. CDR3 DNA: TGTGCCAGCAGCCAGGAAAGGGGGCTTGGCTACACCTTC. As protein: CASSQERGLGYTF.

This chain links TRBV15 with TRBJ2-7, with D possibly matching TRBD2 (6 bases). This CDR3 contains 12 residues. Germline CDR1 reads LNHNV; CDR2 reads YYDKDF (reference sequence). The ends were cut back, 5 bases at V and 9 bases at J, with 14 bases in the middle. CDR3 sequence reads: CATSPEAGRQYF. CDR3 nucleotide sequence: TGTGCCACCAGCCCCGAGGCGGGGAGGCAGTACTTC.

The J gene is TRBJ1-2, the V gene TRBV28; 10 bases are shared with TRBD1. CDR3 length: 16 residues. In germline, CDR1 is MDHEN, CDR2 SYDVKM. V shed 4 bases and J 3 bases; nucleotides not matched to a gene: 8. The CDR3 protein is CASSSLGGTGDYGYTF. CDR3 in DNA: TGTGCCAGCAGTTCCCTAGGGGGGACAGGGGACTATGGCTACACCTTC.

The V call is TRBV27, the J call TRBJ1-2, with a tentative D call TRBD1 (6 bases). Germline V gene lookup returns CDR1 MNHEY and CDR2 SMNVEV (reference sequence). Trimming stripped 3 bases from V and 8 bases from J, with 16 bases between. This CDR3 spans 14 amino acids. CDR3 sequence: CASSLTGTYQGYTF. The CDR3 coding sequence is TGTGCCAGCAGTTTGACGGGGACATATCAAGGCTACACCTTC.

The chain employs TRBV3-1 (or the pseudogene TRBV3-2) and TRBJ2-7, with 14 bases identical to TRBD2. V shed 1 base, J shed 4 bases, and the junction held 3 bases outside the gene matches. This CDR3 has 16 residues. Germline V gives CDR1 LGHDT, CDR2 YNNKEL (reference sequence). The DNA for the CDR3 is TGTGCCAGCAGCCAAGCCGGGACTAGCGGGGGTTACGAGCAGTACTTC. Its protein is CASSQAGTSGGYEQYF.

V is TRBV27 and J is TRBJ1-5; no reliable D call. V dropped 4 bases and J dropped 0 bases, with 4 bases sitting between them. CDR3 size: 13 residues. Germline V lookup: CDR1 MNHEY, CDR2 SMNVEV (reference sequence). The CDR3 sequence: CASSWGSNQPQHF. The CDR3, as DNA: TGTGCCAGCAGTTGGGGTAGCAATCAGCCCCAGCATTTT.

V gene TRBV10-3 combines with J gene TRBJ1-6; D perhaps matches TRBD1 (6 bases). V shed 7 bases and J shed 8 bases, with 12 bases lying between them. The germline V gene encodes CDR1 ENHRY and CDR2 SYGVKD. The CDR3 spans 13 residues. The CDR3 region has the DNA TGTGCCATCAAAAGGACAGAGTATTCACCCCTCCACTTT. Its translation: CAIKRTEYSPLHF.

The rearrangement joins TRBV4-1 to TRBJ2-3; D gene ambiguous. This CDR3 is 14 amino acids long. Germline CDR1 and CDR2: MGHRA and YSYEKL. V was shortened by 0 bases and J by 0 bases, with 4 bases between the two germline ends. In nucleotides, the CDR3 is TGCGCCAGCAGCCAAGAATCCAGCACAGATACGCAGTATTTT. It translates to CASSQESSTDTQYF.

The CDR3 DNA is TGTGCCAGCAGCTTAGCTACGGAGACCCAGTACTTC. It specifies CASSLATETQYF. The J gene is TRBJ2-5, the V gene TRBV7-9; D is uncertain. The V end was cut by 0 bases, the J end by 5 bases, with 4 bases between. The CDR3 runs 12 residues. The V gene's germline CDR1 is SEHNR and CDR2 FQNEAQ (reference sequence).

The chain carries TRBV6-5 and TRBJ1-4, with TRBD1 as a possible D gene (6 bases). The CDR3 totals 14 residues. The V end lost 6 bases, the J end lost 5 bases, and 13 bases lay between the germline ends. Germline CDR1 is MNHEY and CDR2 is SVGAGI. CDR3 coding DNA: TGTGCCAGCAGGAAGGACAGCCGGAATGAAAAACTGTTTTTT. Its translation: CASRKDSRNEKLFF.